One sample yielded the 20 T cell receptor beta chains listed below, sequenced in a study of CD8 T cells in ankylosing spondylitis. No antigens are known for them. Study results and caveats: A TCR beta motif of under 10 highly homologous variants appeared characteristic of ankylosing spondylitis blood.

TCRdb passed the 5' RACE reads through MiXCR, listing each CDR3 protein once. The table includes 400,000 to 450,000 distinct CDR3 sequences, 17% detected once. The source material was blood, either unsorted or a sorted T cell fraction (not recorded which). All receptors come from a male donor with ankylosing spondylitis.

This clonotype was seen more than once but under ten times. The chain is built from TRBV5-5 and TRBJ1-4; 10 bases are shared with TRBD1. After removal of 4 bases from V and 6 bases from J, the junction contained 12 bases not matched to a gene. Per the germline V gene, CDR1 is SGHKS and CDR2 is YYEKEE (reference sequence). This CDR3 has 17 amino acids. The CDR3 DNA reads as TGTGCCAGCAGCACACAAGTCGGGACAGGGGTTTATGAAAAACTGTTTTTT. Translated: CASSTQVGTGVYEKLFF.

Notes on this clonotype: One end of the junction does not line up with germline, which may come from a read error. The chain links TRBV12-3 or TRBV12-4 to TRBJ2-2, with D possibly matching TRBD1 (6 bases). The CDR3 runs 13 residues. This CDR3 is CAGRGQGTGELFF. CDR3 DNA: TGTGCCGGCAGGGGTCAGGGCACCGGGGAGCTGTTTTTT.

V is TRBV20-1 and J is TRBJ2-4, with D possibly matching TRBD2 (5 bases). The CDR3 is 15 amino acids. Trimming pared 5 bases from V and 0 bases from J, leaving 14 bases between. Looked up from germline, CDR1 is DFQATT and CDR2 is SNEGSKA (reference sequence). The CDR3 loop reads CSAWETTLAKNIQYF. Here the CDR3 DNA reads TGCAGTGCTTGGGAGACGACCTTAGCCAAAAACATTCAGTACTTC.

The chain is built from TRBV20-1 and TRBJ1-2, with 7 nucleotides matching TRBD1. Germline trimming cut 7 bases from V and 4 bases from J; bases unmatched to any gene: 12. Looked up from germline, CDR1 is DFQATT and CDR2 is SNEGSKA (reference sequence). This CDR3 has 14 residues. The DNA of the CDR3 is TGCAGTGTTCCTCGCGGGACAGAGCTCTATGGCTACACCTTC. The encoded protein is CSVPRGTELYGYTF.

This clonotype showed up just a few times. The genes are TRBV5-1 and TRBJ2-7; D gene uncertain. This CDR3 region has 15 residues. The V gene lost 4 bases and the J gene lost 7 bases, with 21 bases spanning the gap. Germline V gene data show CDR1 as SGHRS and CDR2 as YFSETQ. CDR3 amino acids: CASSPRAGGVGEQYF. In nucleotides, the CDR3 is TGCGCCAGCAGCCCCCGGGCAGGTGGAGTTGGAGAGCAGTACTTC.

This clonotype was counted only a few times. The rearrangement joins TRBV4-2 to TRBJ2-5, with D perhaps TRBD1 (6 bases). The length of the CDR3 is 15 residues. Germline V gene lookup returns CDR1 LGHNA and CDR2 YNFKEQ. Trimming took off 0 bases at V and 2 bases at J, with 10 bases between the two ends. Here the CDR3 DNA reads TGTGCCAGCAGCCAAGAAGGGACACAACAAGAGACCCAGTACTTC. Encoded protein: CASSQEGTQQETQYF.

V gene TRBV18 combines with J gene TRBJ1-5; D is unresolved. V lost 3 bases and J 4 bases, leaving 7 bases between the germline ends. The CDR3 runs to 13 residues. Germline CDR1 and CDR2: KGHSH and LQKENI. The CDR3 reads CASSPTTNQPQHF. DNA for the CDR3: TGTGCCAGCTCACCCACCACGAATCAGCCCCAGCATTTT.

J is TRBJ2-3 and V is TRBV20-1; perhaps TRBD1 as D (5 bases). The germline V and J ends were trimmed by 0 bases and 2 bases, with 18 bases remaining between them. The CDR3 totals 17 residues. CDR1 and CDR2 (germline): DFQATT, SNEGSKA (reference sequence). Here the CDR3 DNA reads TGCAGTGCTAGAGATGAGACAGAGTTATACTACACAGATACGCAGTATTTT. This encodes CSARDETELYYTDTQYF.

The rearrangement links TRBV6-2 or TRBV6-3 to TRBJ2-5; D is undetermined. This CDR3 is 15 amino acids long. V gave up 6 bases and J gave up 3 bases, with 17 bases separating them. CDR1 MNHEY and CDR2 SVGEGT come from the germline V gene. The CDR3 sequence: CASSTRRSVEETQYF. The CDR3 DNA sequence: TGTGCCAGCAGCACCCGTCGAAGCGTCGAAGAGACCCAGTACTTC.

In its sample, this clonotype was seen a few times. This sequence joins TRBV2 and TRBJ2-1, with D hard to call. The length of the CDR3 is 14 residues. The germline gives CDR1 SNHLY, CDR2 FYNNEI. Trimming stripped 3 bases from V and 8 bases from J, with 14 bases between. The chain's CDR3 is CASSELGLSDEQFF. Written as DNA, the CDR3 is TGTGCCAGCAGTGAGCTAGGCCTCTCGGATGAGCAGTTCTTC.

The chain combines TRBV7-8 with TRBJ2-7, with D perhaps matching TRBD1 or TRBD2 (6 bases each). Deletions cut 4 bases from V and 2 bases from J, with 12 bases between. CDR1 SGHVS and CDR2 FQNEAQ come from the germline V gene. CDR3 length: 14 amino acids. The CDR3 protein is CASSSSGEAYEQYF. The CDR3 DNA sequence: TGTGCCAGCAGCTCGTCAGGGGAGGCCTACGAGCAGTACTTC.

Only one count was recorded for this clonotype. CDR3 in DNA: TGTGCCAGCAGTGAAGCCGGAAACACCATATATTTT. Residues: CASSEAGNTIYF. This chain links TRBV6-1 with TRBJ1-3; D uncertain. This CDR3 has 12 amino acids. Germline lookup yields CDR1 MNHNS and CDR2 SASEGT. V gave up 0 bases and J gave up 4 bases, with 1 base separating them.

The J gene is TRBJ2-7, the V gene TRBV2, with 7 bases matching TRBD1. V lost 8 bases and J lost 5; bases outside the gene matches: 3. Germline CDR1 is SNHLY and CDR2 is FYNNEI. The CDR3 contains 11 residues. The CDR3 DNA is TGTGCCAGCTTCAGGGGGAACGAGCAGTACTTC. It is translated as CASFRGNEQYF.

V is TRBV4-1 and J is TRBJ2-3; D unclear. Germline loops: CDR1 MGHRA, CDR2 YSYEKL. This CDR3 is built from 16 residues. Between the trimmed V and J ends, which lost 1 base and 2 bases, there was a span of 13 bases. CDR3 amino acids: CASSQVHLLLTDTQYF. The CDR3 DNA reads as TGCGCCAGCAGCCAAGTACACCTGCTCCTCACAGATACGCAGTATTTT.

The chain joins TRBV24-1 to TRBJ2-3; D might be TRBD2 (6 bases). The CDR3 length is 16 residues. V was pared by 5 bases and J by 3 bases, with 17 bases between. CDR1 is KGHDR, CDR2 SFDVKD, per germline. The CDR3 sequence is CATSAGGEGVTDTQYF. For the CDR3, the DNA is TGTGCCACCAGTGCCGGGGGAGAGGGAGTAACAGATACGCAGTATTTT.

Ten or more counts support this clonotype. J is TRBJ1-1 and V is TRBV27, with 7 bases identical to TRBD1. Germline V CDR1 and CDR2: MNHEY, SMNVEV (reference sequence). This CDR3 has 14 amino acids. J was trimmed by 5 bases and V by 6 bases; bases with no gene match: 9. CDR3 nucleotides: TGTGCCAGCAGACCGCACAGGGGCGATACTGAAGCTTTCTTT. It is translated as CASRPHRGDTEAFF.

This clonotype was counted many times. V usage is TRBV25-1 and J usage is TRBJ2-2, with a weak D call TRBD2 (5 bases). Germline loops: CDR1 MGHDK, CDR2 SYGVNS. V lost 5 bases to trimming and J lost 0 bases, with 7 bases between them. This CDR3 has 14 amino acids. DNA for the CDR3: TGTGCCAGCAGTTTTAGCGCGAACACCGGGGAGCTGTTTTTT. Residues: CASSFSANTGELFF. Looking up the rest from reference TRBV25-1 and TRBJ2-2 gives the full variable domain: EADIYQTPRYLVIGTGKKITLECSQTMGHDKMYWYQQDPGMELHLIHYSYGVNSTEKGDLSSESTVSRIRTEHFPLTLESARPSHTSQYLCASSFSANTGELFFGEGSRLTVL.

This clonotype has just a few counts. The chain combines TRBV7-9 with TRBJ1-2; D possibly corresponds to TRBD1 (5 bases). The germline V and J ends were trimmed by 5 bases and 4 bases, with 14 bases remaining between them. CDR3 size: 14 residues. Per germline, CDR1 SEHNR and CDR2 FQNEAQ (reference sequence). CDR3 in amino acids: CASSPRLGGYGYTF. The CDR3 DNA reads TGTGCCAGCAGCCCCCGACTGGGGGGCTATGGCTACACCTTC.

The chain employs TRBV18 and TRBJ2-2; the D is unclear. This CDR3 spans 13 amino acids. The germline CDR1 and CDR2 sequences are KGHSH and LQKENI. Trimming left V 1 base short and J 4 bases short, with 4 bases between. CDR3 coding DNA: TGTGCCAGCTCACCACAGGGCACCGGGGAGCTGTTTTTT. This gives the protein CASSPQGTGELFF.

A few counts support this clonotype. The chain joins TRBV29-1 to TRBJ2-3; possibly TRBD1 or TRBD2 for D (5 bases each). The CDR3 contains 16 residues. Germline V gives CDR1 SQVTM, CDR2 ANQGSEA. Trimming stripped 4 bases from V and 0 bases from J, with 17 bases between. The CDR3 loop is CSVVGTLDSSTDTQYF. DNA for the CDR3: TGCAGCGTTGTGGGGACGCTAGATTCTAGCACAGATACGCAGTATTTT.